This T cell receptor beta chain was captured in a study of cytomegalovirus exposure and HLA in healthy donors. Study-wide results and caveats: Further analysis, carried out later, found HLA-associated TCR beta chains more clonally expanded than equally common other chains. Later on, a genetic analysis was performed. It linked a missense variant in DCLRE1C with V- and J-gene trimming of TCR beta.

The CDR3 is made up of 13 amino acids. V lost 5 bases and J 4 bases, leaving 8 bases between the germline ends. Germline CDR1 and CDR2: SEHNR and FQNEAQ (reference sequence). This clone was detected a few times. Its antigen is unidentified. Use of 60 Vbeta and 13 Jbeta primers characterized the PCR. Profiled with immunoSEQ multiplex PCR; TCRdb holds only in-frame clones, not every one. The repertoire consists of some 86,000 clones, with approximately 65% occurring once and the leading ten covering 2.1%. The sequence was collected from a young man in good health and CMV-seronegative. Sequences were obtained from PBMCs. The chain couples TRBV7-9 to TRBJ2-2; D not resolved. CDR3 loop: CASSLLSTGELFF. The CDR3 DNA reads TGTGCCAGCAGCCTATTGAGCACCGGGGAGCTGTTTTTT.